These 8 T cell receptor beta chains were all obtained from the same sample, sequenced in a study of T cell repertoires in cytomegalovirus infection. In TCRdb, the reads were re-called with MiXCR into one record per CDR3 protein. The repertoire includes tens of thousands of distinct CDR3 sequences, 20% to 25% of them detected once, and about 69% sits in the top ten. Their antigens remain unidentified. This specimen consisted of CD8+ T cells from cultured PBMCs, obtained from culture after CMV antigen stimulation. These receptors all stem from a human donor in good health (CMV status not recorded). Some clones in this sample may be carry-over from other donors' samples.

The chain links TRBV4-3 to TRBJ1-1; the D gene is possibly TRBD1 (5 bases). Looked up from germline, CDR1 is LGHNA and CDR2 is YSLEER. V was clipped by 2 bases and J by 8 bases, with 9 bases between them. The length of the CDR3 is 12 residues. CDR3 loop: CASSQRGEEAFF. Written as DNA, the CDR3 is TGCGCCAGCAGCCAAAGAGGGGAAGAAGCTTTCTTT.

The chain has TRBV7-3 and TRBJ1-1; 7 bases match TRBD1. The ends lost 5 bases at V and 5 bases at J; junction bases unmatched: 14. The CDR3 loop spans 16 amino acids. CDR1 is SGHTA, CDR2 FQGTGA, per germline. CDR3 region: CASSPRERAGGTEAFF. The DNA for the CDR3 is TGTGCCAGCAGCCCCCGTGAGAGGGCAGGGGGAACTGAAGCTTTCTTT.

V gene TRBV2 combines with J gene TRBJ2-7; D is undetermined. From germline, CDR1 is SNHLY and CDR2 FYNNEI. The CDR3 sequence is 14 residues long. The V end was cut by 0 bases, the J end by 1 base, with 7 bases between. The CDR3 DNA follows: TGTGCCAGCAGTGAAGCGGGCAGATCCTACGAGCAGTACTTC. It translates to CASSEAGRSYEQYF.

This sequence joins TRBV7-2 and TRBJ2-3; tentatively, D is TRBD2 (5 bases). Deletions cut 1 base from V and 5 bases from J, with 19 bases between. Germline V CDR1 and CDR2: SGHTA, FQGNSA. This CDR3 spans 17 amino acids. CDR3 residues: CASSLVPGGALGDTQYF. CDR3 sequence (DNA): TGTGCCAGCAGCTTAGTTCCAGGAGGTGCATTGGGAGATACGCAGTATTTT.

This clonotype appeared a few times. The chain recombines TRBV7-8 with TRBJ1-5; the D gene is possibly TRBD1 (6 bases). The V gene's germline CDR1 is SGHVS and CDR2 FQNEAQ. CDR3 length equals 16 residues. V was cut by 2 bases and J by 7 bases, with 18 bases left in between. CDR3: CASSLRGRGSGQPQHF. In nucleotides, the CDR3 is TGTGCCAGCAGCTTAAGGGGCAGGGGATCGGGGCAGCCCCAGCATTTT. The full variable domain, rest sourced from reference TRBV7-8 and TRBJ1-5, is GAGVSQSPRYKVAKRGQDVALRCDPISGHVSLFWYQQALGQGPEFLTYFQNEAQLDKSGLPSDRFFAERPEGSVSTLKIQRTQQEDSAVYLCASSLRGRGSGQPQHFGDGTRLSIL.

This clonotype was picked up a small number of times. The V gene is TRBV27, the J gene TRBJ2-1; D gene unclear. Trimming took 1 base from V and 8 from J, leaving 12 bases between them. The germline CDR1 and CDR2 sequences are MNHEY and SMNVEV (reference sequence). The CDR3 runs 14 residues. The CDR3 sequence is CASSLLTSSDEQFF. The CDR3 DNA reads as TGTGCCAGCAGTTTATTGACGTCCTCGGATGAGCAGTTCTTC.

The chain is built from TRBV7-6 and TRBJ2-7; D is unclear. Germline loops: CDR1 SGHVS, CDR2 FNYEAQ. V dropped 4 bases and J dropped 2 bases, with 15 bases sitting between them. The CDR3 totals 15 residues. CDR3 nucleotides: TGTGCCAGCAGCTATCGTACGGGTTCGACCTACGAGCAGTACTTC. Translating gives CASSYRTGSTYEQYF.

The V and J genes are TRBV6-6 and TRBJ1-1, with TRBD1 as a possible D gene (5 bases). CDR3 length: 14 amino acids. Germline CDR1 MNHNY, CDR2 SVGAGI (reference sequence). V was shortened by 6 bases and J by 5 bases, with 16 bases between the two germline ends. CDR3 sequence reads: CASSSIAGATEAFF. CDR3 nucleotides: TGTGCCAGCAGCTCGATCGCCGGGGCGACTGAAGCTTTCTTT.